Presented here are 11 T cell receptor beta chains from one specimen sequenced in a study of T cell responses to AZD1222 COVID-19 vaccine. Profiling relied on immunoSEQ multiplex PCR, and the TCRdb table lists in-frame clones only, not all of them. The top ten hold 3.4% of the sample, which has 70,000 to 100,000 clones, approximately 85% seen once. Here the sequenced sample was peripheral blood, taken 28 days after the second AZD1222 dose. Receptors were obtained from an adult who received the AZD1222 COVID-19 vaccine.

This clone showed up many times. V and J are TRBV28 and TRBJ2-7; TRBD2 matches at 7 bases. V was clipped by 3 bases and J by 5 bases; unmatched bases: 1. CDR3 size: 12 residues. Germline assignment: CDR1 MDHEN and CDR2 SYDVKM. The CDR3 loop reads CASSFGGDEQYF. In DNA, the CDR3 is TGTGCCAGCAGTTTTGGGGGGGACGAGCAGTACTTC. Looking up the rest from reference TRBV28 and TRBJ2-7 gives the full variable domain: DVKVTQSSRYLVKRTGEKVFLECVQDMDHENMFWYRQDPGLGLRLIYFSYDVKMKEKGDIPEGYSVSREKKERFSLILESASTNQTSMYLCASSFGGDEQYFGPGTRLTVT.

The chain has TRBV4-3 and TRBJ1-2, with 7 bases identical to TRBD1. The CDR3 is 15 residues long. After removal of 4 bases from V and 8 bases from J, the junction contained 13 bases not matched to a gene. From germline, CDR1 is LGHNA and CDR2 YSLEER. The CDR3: CASSLSDRDSLGYTF. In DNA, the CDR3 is TGCGCCAGCAGCCTTAGCGATAGGGACAGTTTAGGCTACACCTTC.

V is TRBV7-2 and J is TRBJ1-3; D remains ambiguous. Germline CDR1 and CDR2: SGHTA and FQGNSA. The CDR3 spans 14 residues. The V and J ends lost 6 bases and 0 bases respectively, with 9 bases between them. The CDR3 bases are TGTGCCAGCAGTATTGACAACTCTGGAAACACCATATATTTT. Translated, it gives CASSIDNSGNTIYF.

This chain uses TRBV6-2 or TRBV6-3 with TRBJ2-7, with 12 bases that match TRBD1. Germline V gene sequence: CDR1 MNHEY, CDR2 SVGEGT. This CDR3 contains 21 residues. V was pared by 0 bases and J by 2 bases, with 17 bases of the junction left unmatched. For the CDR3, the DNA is TGTGCCAGCAGTTACTCGATTTACGGGACAGGGGGCGGTGGAATCCCCTACGAGCAGTACTTC. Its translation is CASSYSIYGTGGGGIPYEQYF.

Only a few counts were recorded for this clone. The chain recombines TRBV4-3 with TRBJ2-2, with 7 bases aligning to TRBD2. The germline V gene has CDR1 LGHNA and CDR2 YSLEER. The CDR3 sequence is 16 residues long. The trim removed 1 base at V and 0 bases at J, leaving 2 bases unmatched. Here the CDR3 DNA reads TGCGCCAGCAGCCAAGGTGGGGGGGCGAACACCGGGGAGCTGTTTTTT. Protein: CASSQGGGANTGELFF.

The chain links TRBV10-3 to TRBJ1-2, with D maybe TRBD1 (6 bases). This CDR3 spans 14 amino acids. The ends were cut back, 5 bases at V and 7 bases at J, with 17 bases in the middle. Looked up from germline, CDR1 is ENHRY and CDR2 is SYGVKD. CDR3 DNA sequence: TGTGCCATCAGTCGACCGACAGGCGCTCTTGGCTACACCTTC. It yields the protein CAISRPTGALGYTF.

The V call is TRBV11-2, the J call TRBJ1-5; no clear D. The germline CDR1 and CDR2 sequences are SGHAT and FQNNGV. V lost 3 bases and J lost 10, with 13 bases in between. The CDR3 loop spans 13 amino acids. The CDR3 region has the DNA TGTGCCAGCAGCTTGGGATCGGAGGAACCCCAGCATTTT. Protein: CASSLGSEEPQHF.

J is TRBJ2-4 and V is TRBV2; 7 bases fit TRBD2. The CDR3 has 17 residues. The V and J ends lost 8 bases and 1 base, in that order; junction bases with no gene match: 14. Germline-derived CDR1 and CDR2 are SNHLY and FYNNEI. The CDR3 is CASRGSGLWVAKNIQYF. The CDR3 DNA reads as TGTGCCAGCCGTGGTAGCGGGCTCTGGGTTGCCAAAAACATTCAGTACTTC.

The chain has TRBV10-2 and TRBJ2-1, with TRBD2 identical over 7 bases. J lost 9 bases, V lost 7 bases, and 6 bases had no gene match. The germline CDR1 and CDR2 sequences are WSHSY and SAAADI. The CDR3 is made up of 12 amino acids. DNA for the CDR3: TGCGCCAGCAAAGGACTAGAAGGTGAGCAGTTCTTC. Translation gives CASKGLEGEQFF.

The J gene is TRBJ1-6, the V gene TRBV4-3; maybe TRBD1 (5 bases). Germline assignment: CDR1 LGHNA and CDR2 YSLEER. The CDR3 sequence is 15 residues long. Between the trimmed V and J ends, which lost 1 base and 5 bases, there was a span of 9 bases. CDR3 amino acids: CASSQGQTHNSPLHF. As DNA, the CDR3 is TGCGCCAGCAGCCAAGGACAGACCCATAATTCACCCCTCCACTTT.

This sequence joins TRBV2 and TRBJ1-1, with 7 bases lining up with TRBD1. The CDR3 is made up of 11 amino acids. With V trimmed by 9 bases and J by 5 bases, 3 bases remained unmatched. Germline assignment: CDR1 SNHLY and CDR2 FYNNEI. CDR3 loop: CASNRGTEAFF. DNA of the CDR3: TGTGCCAGTAACAGGGGTACTGAAGCTTTCTTT.